The 28 T cell receptor beta chains given below trace back to one sample, sequenced in a study of blood T cells in healthy people across ages. For the second PCR, which ran for roughly 6 to 12 cycles, a sample-barcoded 5' primer and a J-beta primer mix were used. TCRdb used MiXCR to reprocess the 5' RACE reads, holding one entry per CDR3 protein. The sample includes approximately 1,700,000 distinct CDR3 sequences, roughly two fifths of them seen just once. Sequenced sample: blood. All receptors derive from a human donor in good health.

This clonotype has a count of ten or more. The rearrangement joins TRBV11-2 to TRBJ2-1; tentative D call: TRBD2 (6 bases). The CDR3 consists of 15 residues. V dropped 3 bases and J dropped 2 bases, with 11 bases sitting between them. Germline values: CDR1 SGHAT, CDR2 FQNNGV. DNA of the CDR3: TGTGCCAGCAGCTTTCTAGCGCTGACCTACAATGAGCAGTTCTTC. Encoded protein: CASSFLALTYNEQFF.

J is TRBJ2-1 and V is TRBV5-1; 7 positions agree with TRBD1. There are 16 residues in the CDR3. V was pared by 4 bases and J by 4 bases, with 11 bases of the junction left unmatched. Germline V gives CDR1 SGHRS, CDR2 YFSETQ. This CDR3 reads CASSAPTGIGYNEQFF. Here the CDR3 DNA reads TGCGCCAGCAGCGCCCCGACAGGGATAGGTTACAATGAGCAGTTCTTC.

This clonotype was found a few times. The V and J genes are TRBV7-2 and TRBJ1-2; 8 positions match TRBD1. CDR3 length: 15 residues. Unmatched junction bases numbered 8, after V lost 5 bases and J lost 3 bases. Germline CDR1 reads SGHTA; CDR2 reads FQGNSA. CDR3 coding DNA: TGTGCCAGCAGCCCAGGACAGGGCAACCACTATGGCTACACCTTC. It encodes CASSPGQGNHYGYTF.

J is TRBJ2-1 and V is TRBV20-1, with D possibly matching TRBD2 (6 bases). The germline V and J ends were trimmed by 3 bases and 1 base, with 10 bases remaining between them. Per the germline V gene, CDR1 is DFQATT and CDR2 is SNEGSKA (reference sequence). CDR3 size: 14 residues. For the CDR3, the DNA is TGCAGTGCTAGGGAGGGCCCATCCTACAATGAGCAGTTCTTC. Its protein product is CSAREGPSYNEQFF.

The chain couples TRBV5-1 to TRBJ2-1; perhaps TRBD2 as D (7 bases). V was pared by 4 bases and J by 6 bases, with 17 bases between. The CDR3 extends over 15 amino acids. Germline assignment: CDR1 SGHRS and CDR2 YFSETQ. Here the CDR3 DNA reads TGCGCCAGCAGCCCGTGGGGGGGCCCCGGCAATGAGCAGTTCTTC. Amino acids: CASSPWGGPGNEQFF.

This clonotype was counted many times. This chain links TRBV29-1 with TRBJ2-7; no definite D call. V was pared by 5 bases and J by 6 bases, with 8 bases between. In germline, CDR1 is SQVTM, CDR2 ANQGSEA. This CDR3 contains 10 residues. Here the CDR3 reads CSVIWGEQYF. The CDR3 DNA is TGCAGCGTTATCTGGGGCGAGCAGTACTTC.

Points on this clonotype: The junction departs from the called germline gene at one end, perhaps through a read error. The chain uses TRBV11-1 and TRBJ2-5; 9 positions agree with TRBD2. Germline V lookup: CDR1 SGHAT, CDR2 FQDESV (reference sequence). CDR3 length equals 15 residues. DNA of the CDR3: TGTACCAGCAGCGCTCGGGCTAGCGGGGAGGAGACCCAGTACTTC. This gives the protein CTSSARASGEETQYF.

In its sample, this clonotype was seen a few times. The V call is TRBV4-3, the J call TRBJ1-1; 7 nucleotides match TRBD1. The germline gives CDR1 LGHNA, CDR2 YSLEER. The ends lost 5 bases at V and 3 bases at J; junction bases unmatched: 9. The CDR3 length is 15 residues. The CDR3 protein is CASSERTGRDTEAFF. CDR3 DNA sequence: TGCGCCAGCAGCGAAAGGACAGGTCGGGACACTGAAGCTTTCTTT.

This clonotype was found many times. The rearrangement uses TRBV7-3 and TRBJ2-7; TRBD2 agrees at 10 bases. The J segment lost 2 bases and the V segment lost 3 bases, leaving 4 bases of the junction unmatched. Germline V gene lookup returns CDR1 SGHTA and CDR2 FQGTGA. The CDR3 consists of 15 residues. This chain's CDR3 is CASSFLAGGTYEQYF. CDR3 coding DNA: TGTGCCAGCAGCTTTTTAGCGGGGGGCACCTACGAGCAGTACTTC.

The chain joins TRBV6-2 or TRBV6-3 to TRBJ1-1, with 8 bases matching TRBD1. There are 16 residues in the CDR3. V lost 2 bases to trimming and J lost 3 bases; unmatched junction nucleotides: 8. CDR1 and CDR2 (germline): MNHEY, SVGEGT. DNA of the CDR3: TGTGCCAGCAGTTACCCCTTGACAGGGGACGACACTGAAGCTTTCTTT. Translated: CASSYPLTGDDTEAFF.

This clonotype was counted only a few times. The rearrangement joins TRBV9 to TRBJ2-5; perhaps D is TRBD1 or TRBD2 (5 bases each). Deletions cut 1 base from V and 5 bases from J, with 15 bases between. Germline CDR1 reads SGDLS; CDR2 reads YYNGEE. The CDR3 runs 15 residues. The CDR3: CASSVMGVSEETQYF. The DNA for the CDR3 is TGTGCCAGCAGCGTAATGGGGGTTTCGGAGGAGACCCAGTACTTC.

As for this clonotype: Being one base from a much bigger clone, this may be a read error. The chain links TRBV29-1 to TRBJ1-2, with D maybe TRBD1 (5 bases). The CDR3 loop spans 16 amino acids. Trimming stripped 3 bases from V and 4 bases from J, with 21 bases between. Germline lookup yields CDR1 SQVTM and CDR2 ANQGSEA. The CDR3 DNA follows: TGCAGCGTTGAGGAGGCCCAGGGACGAGGGTTCTATGGCTACACCTTC. Translating it yields CSVEEAQGRGFYGYTF.

The rearrangement links TRBV19 to TRBJ2-3; D is unclear. The CDR3 consists of 12 residues. Germline V CDR1 and CDR2: LNHDA, SQIVND (reference sequence). The germline V and J ends were trimmed by 4 bases and 6 bases, with 8 bases remaining between them. CDR3 DNA: TGTGCCAGTAGTAAAATCGGGGATACGCAGTATTTT. It translates to CASSKIGDTQYF.

The chain combines TRBV5-6 with TRBJ2-1, with 9 bases matching TRBD1. Trimming removed 3 bases from V and 6 bases from J; junction bases left unmatched: 10. Germline V CDR1 and CDR2: SGHDT, YYEEEE. The CDR3 runs to 16 residues. The CDR3 reads CASSSNSRDRANEQFF. CDR3 DNA sequence: TGTGCCAGCAGCTCTAACTCACGGGACAGGGCCAATGAGCAGTTCTTC.

The chain recombines TRBV24-1 with TRBJ2-1; TRBD2 aligns across 12 bases. The V gene's germline CDR1 is KGHDR and CDR2 SFDVKD. The trim removed 5 bases at V and 0 bases at J, leaving 1 base unmatched. This CDR3 contains 16 residues. The CDR3 bases are TGTGCCACCAGTGCGACTAGCGGGGGCTCCTACAATGAGCAGTTCTTC. Amino acid sequence: CATSATSGGSYNEQFF.

This clonotype was found many times. The rearrangement links TRBV7-2 to TRBJ1-2; no clear D. This CDR3 is built from 13 residues. Germline V gene data show CDR1 as SGHTA and CDR2 as FQGNSA. The germline V and J ends were trimmed by 2 bases and 5 bases, with 9 bases remaining between them. The CDR3 sequence is CASSLSQLYGYTF. CDR3 sequence (DNA): TGTGCCAGCAGCTTATCACAGCTTTATGGCTACACCTTC.

V is TRBV28 and J is TRBJ2-3, with D perhaps being TRBD1 or TRBD2 (5 bases each). The V gene lost 8 bases and the J gene lost 3 bases, with 24 bases spanning the gap. Germline V lookup: CDR1 MDHEN, CDR2 SYDVKM. The CDR3 contains 17 residues. CDR3 amino acids: CASSPMGESPGTDTQYF. In nucleotides, the CDR3 is TGTGCCAGCTCCCCCATGGGGGAATCACCGGGGACAGATACGCAGTATTTT. The full variable domain, with the rest looked up from reference TRBV28 and TRBJ2-3, is DVKVTQSSRYLVKRTGEKVFLECVQDMDHENMFWYRQDPGLGLRLIYFSYDVKMKEKGDIPEGYSVSREKKERFSLILESASTNQTSMYLCASSPMGESPGTDTQYFGPGTRLTVL.

The genes are TRBV5-1 and TRBJ2-3; 9 nucleotides match TRBD1. CDR1 and CDR2 from the germline V gene are SGHRS and YFSETQ. This CDR3 is built from 15 residues. Losses at the gene ends were 4 bases for V and 4 bases for J; bases not matched to a gene: 7. The CDR3 DNA follows: TGCGCCAGCAGCAAACAGGGGGCGACCCCAGATACGCAGTATTTT. Protein product: CASSKQGATPDTQYF.

This clonotype was counted ten times or more. The CDR3 here is CASSYMGQGVEQYF. CDR3 bases: TGTGCCAGCAGTTACATGGGTCAGGGGGTAGAGCAGTACTTC. V is TRBV6-6 and J is TRBJ2-4; TRBD1 agrees at 7 bases. V shed 2 bases and J 13 bases; nucleotides not matched to a gene: 11. Germline lookup yields CDR1 MNHNY and CDR2 SVGAGI (reference sequence). The CDR3 sequence is 14 residues long.

The CDR3 reads CASSKGGLDRPGKLFF. The CDR3 DNA sequence: TGTGCCAGCAGTAAAGGGGGTTTGGACAGACCGGGAAAACTGTTTTTT. The chain recombines TRBV27 with TRBJ1-4, with D possibly being TRBD1 (6 bases). Germline V CDR1 and CDR2: MNHEY, SMNVEV (reference sequence). This CDR3 has 16 residues. V was clipped by 5 bases and J by 10 bases, with 23 bases between them.

This clonotype was seen once. V and J are TRBV12-3 or TRBV12-4 and TRBJ2-1; possible D gene TRBD2, 5 bases. CDR3 length equals 15 residues. The V gene lost 7 bases and the J gene lost 2 bases, with 15 bases spanning the gap. CDR3 sequence (DNA): TGTGCCAGCATCCACCAGGCTAGCCCCTACAATGAGCAGTTCTTC. Its protein product is CASIHQASPYNEQFF.

This clonotype has more than one count but fewer than ten. Relative to the germline gene, one junction end is altered; a read error may explain this. The chain is built from TRBV7-2 and TRBJ1-5; D is unresolved. Germline V gene sequence: CDR1 SGHTA, CDR2 FQGNSA. This CDR3 contains 14 residues. Here the CDR3 DNA reads TGTGCCAGCAGCATAGCATTTAGCAATCAGCCCCAGCATTTT. Its protein product is CASSIAFSNQPQHF.

The chain recombines TRBV7-8 with TRBJ2-2; a possible D gene is TRBD1 (6 bases). The germline V and J ends were trimmed by 3 bases and 3 bases, with 14 bases remaining between them. The CDR3 consists of 16 residues. Germline-derived CDR1 and CDR2 are SGHVS and FQNEAQ. The CDR3 coding sequence is TGTGCCAGCAGCTTGTCCTATAACAGGGACACCGGGGAGCTGTTTTTT. This sequence encodes CASSLSYNRDTGELFF.

This clonotype was detected once. This chain links TRBV4-1 with TRBJ1-2; the D gene is possibly TRBD1 (5 bases). Germline V gene data show CDR1 as MGHRA and CDR2 as YSYEKL. CDR3 length equals 14 residues. The ends were cut back, 1 base at V and 5 bases at J, with 11 bases in the middle. CDR3 in amino acids: CASSQAEQAYGYTF. The DNA for the CDR3 is TGCGCCAGCAGCCAAGCGGAACAGGCATATGGCTACACCTTC.

This clonotype was seen a few times. A much larger clone lies one base from this, so it may be a read error. The rearrangement links TRBV20-1 to TRBJ2-1; weak D call: TRBD2 (5 bases). CDR3 size: 13 residues. CDR1 is DFQATT and CDR2 is SNEGSKA in the germline V gene (reference sequence). The CDR3 DNA follows: TGCAGTGCTGGGATCTCTAGCCCGGTTGAGCGGTTCTTC. Translation: CSAGISSPVERFF.

The chain links TRBV9 to TRBJ1-2, with 7 nucleotides matching TRBD1. This CDR3 is 16 amino acids long. The J segment lost 5 bases and the V segment lost 0 bases, leaving 10 bases of the junction unmatched. CDR1 is SGDLS and CDR2 is YYNGEE in the germline V gene. The DNA for the CDR3 is TGTGCCAGCAGCGTAGTAAGGGGGCCTGCCCCTTATGGCTACACCTTC. Translation: CASSVVRGPAPYGYTF.

This clonotype came up a few times. The chain uses TRBV6-4 and TRBJ1-5, with unresolved D. The CDR3 is 14 residues long. Between the trimmed V and J ends, which lost 6 bases and 6 bases, there was a span of 15 bases. Germline V gene sequence: CDR1 MRHNA, CDR2 SNTAGT. CDR3 in amino acids: CASSTHSSSQPQHF. The CDR3 DNA sequence: TGTGCCAGCAGCACCCACAGTTCAAGTCAGCCCCAGCATTTT.

In regard to this clonotype: Possible read error: a much larger clone is one base away. CDR3 protein: CSAVWVYERYF. CDR3 nucleotide sequence: TGCAGCGCAGTCTGGGTTTACGAGCGGTACTTC. The chain carries TRBV29-1 and TRBJ2-5; no clear D gene. V was pared by 7 bases and J by 13 bases, with 19 bases between. The CDR3 contains 11 residues. From germline, CDR1 is SQVTM and CDR2 ANQGSEA.